These 25 T cell receptor beta chains came from one sample sequenced in a study of identical twins. TCRdb redid the calling of the 5' RACE reads with MiXCR, one entry per CDR3 protein. This table holds 450,000 or so distinct CDR3 sequences, approximately 25% found once. The data also belong to a second study, concerning T cells expressing NK-cell markers.

Sequenced material: CD4+ T cells sorted from blood. All receptors derive from a woman under 30 in good health.

The V gene is TRBV12-3 or TRBV12-4, the J gene TRBJ1-1; a weak D match, TRBD1 (5 bases). V lost 6 bases to trimming and J lost 4 bases, with 15 bases between them. There are 14 residues in the CDR3. For the CDR3, the DNA is TGTGCCAGCAGGCCGGAGGGGAGTCGCACTGAAGCTTTCTTT. Encoded protein: CASRPEGSRTEAFF.

The chain has TRBV29-1 and TRBJ2-7; D tentatively fits TRBD1 or TRBD2 (5 bases each). V gave up 4 bases and J gave up 4 bases, with 11 bases separating them. This CDR3 has 12 residues. CDR1 SQVTM and CDR2 ANQGSEA come from the germline V gene. CDR3 nucleotide sequence: TGCAGCGTTGTAGGTGGGGGATACGAGCAGTACTTC. It codes for CSVVGGGYEQYF.

This clonotype appeared a few times. The chain uses TRBV11-2 and TRBJ2-5, with D tentatively TRBD1 or TRBD2 (5 bases each). Germline-derived CDR1 and CDR2 are SGHAT and FQNNGV. V gave up 6 bases and J gave up 7 bases, with 15 bases separating them. The CDR3 has 13 amino acids. Here the CDR3 reads CASSPGTFGTQYF. In DNA, the CDR3 is TGTGCCAGCAGTCCTGGGACGTTTGGGACCCAGTACTTC.

The chain uses TRBV20-1 and TRBJ2-3; unclear D gene. Trimming took 3 bases from V and 2 from J, leaving 9 bases between them. The CDR3 extends over 13 amino acids. Germline CDR1 is DFQATT and CDR2 is SNEGSKA (reference sequence). The CDR3 loop reads CSARSAHTDTQYF. CDR3 nucleotides: TGCAGTGCTAGGTCGGCCCACACAGATACGCAGTATTTT.

This chain joins TRBV29-1 and TRBJ2-7; the match to TRBD1 covers 11 bases. The CDR3 is made up of 13 amino acids. CDR1 is SQVTM, CDR2 ANQGSEA, per germline. J lost 1 base, V lost 7 bases, and 3 bases had no gene match. The CDR3 region is CSAGTGGSYEQYF. CDR3 coding DNA: TGCAGCGCTGGGACAGGGGGGTCCTACGAGCAGTACTTC.

In this sample, this clonotype turned up many times. In nucleotides, the CDR3 is TGCAGTGCTAGAGGGGTAAATGAGCAGTTCTTC. Residues: CSARGVNEQFF. The rearrangement uses TRBV20-1 and TRBJ2-1; D not certain. The CDR3 contains 11 residues. Germline CDR1 is DFQATT and CDR2 is SNEGSKA (reference sequence). Between the trimmed V and J ends, which lost 1 base and 7 bases, there was a span of 5 bases.

This clonotype has a count of ten or more. The rearrangement links TRBV10-3 to TRBJ1-2, with a weak D call TRBD1 (6 bases). Trimming pared 9 bases from V and 4 bases from J, leaving 21 bases between. The CDR3 runs to 15 residues. The germline gives CDR1 ENHRY, CDR2 SYGVKD. DNA for the CDR3: TGTGCCATGAGCCGGGACATCGGGCGGGGCTATGGCTACACCTTC. Its translation is CAMSRDIGRGYGYTF.

The chain couples TRBV5-1 to TRBJ2-2, with 8 bases identical to TRBD2. Germline values: CDR1 SGHRS, CDR2 YFSETQ. The length of the CDR3 is 16 residues. Trimming at V came to 4 bases and at J to 3 bases, leaving 8 bases not matched to a gene. The CDR3 sequence: CASSPTPTSDTGELFF. CDR3 in DNA: TGCGCCAGCAGCCCTACGCCGACTAGCGACACCGGGGAGCTGTTTTTT.

The chain employs TRBV7-8 and TRBJ2-5, with TRBD1 identical over 7 bases. Germline V lookup: CDR1 SGHVS, CDR2 FQNEAQ. This CDR3 is built from 13 residues. The ends lost 1 base at V and 6 bases at J; junction bases unmatched: 2. The DNA of the CDR3 is TGTGCCAGCAGCTTAGGACAGGGCCAGACCCAGTACTTC. Protein: CASSLGQGQTQYF.

The chain combines TRBV7-2 with TRBJ2-2; D gene ambiguous. Germline-derived CDR1 and CDR2 are SGHTA and FQGNSA. The CDR3 is 15 residues long. V dropped 3 bases and J dropped 2 bases, with 10 bases sitting between them. The CDR3 bases are TGTGCCAGCAGCTTTAGGTCAGCCAACACCGGGGAGCTGTTTTTT. As protein: CASSFRSANTGELFF.

This rearrangement joins TRBV20-1 to TRBJ2-5, with D unresolved. The germline V gene encodes CDR1 DFQATT and CDR2 SNEGSKA (reference sequence). V shed 3 bases and J shed 4 bases, with 9 bases lying between them. The CDR3 extends over 12 amino acids. The CDR3, as DNA: TGCAGTGCTAGCGGATTTGCAGAGACCCAGTACTTC. Translating it yields CSASGFAETQYF.

In its sample, this clonotype was seen a few times. The J gene is TRBJ1-2, the V gene TRBV3-1; perhaps TRBD1 as D (5 bases). The CDR3 is made up of 12 amino acids. Trimming took off 3 bases at V and 8 bases at J, with 10 bases between the two ends. Germline CDR1 reads LGHDT; CDR2 reads YNNKEL (reference sequence). The CDR3 spells CASSQTDFGYTF. CDR3 DNA: TGTGCCAGCAGCCAGACAGATTTCGGCTACACCTTC.

This rearrangement joins TRBV2 to TRBJ1-4, with a possible D match to TRBD1 (6 bases). Germline V gives CDR1 SNHLY, CDR2 FYNNEI. The V and J ends lost 8 bases and 0 bases respectively, with 13 bases between them. The CDR3 loop spans 15 amino acids. DNA of the CDR3: TGTGCCAGCTCCGCCGGGGGCCCAACTAATGAAAAACTGTTTTTT. Translation: CASSAGGPTNEKLFF.

The CDR3 here is CATQDRDGYNEQFF. CDR3 bases: TGTGCCACCCAGGACAGGGACGGCTACAATGAGCAGTTCTTC. The chain uses TRBV6-1 and TRBJ2-1; 8 nucleotides align to TRBD1. This CDR3 contains 14 residues. Germline CDR1 MNHNS, CDR2 SASEGT. The trim removed 10 bases at V and 3 bases at J, leaving 8 bases unmatched.

The gene calls are TRBV12-3 or TRBV12-4 and TRBJ1-2; 7 nucleotides match TRBD1. CDR3 size: 13 residues. The J segment lost 6 bases and the V segment lost 6 bases, leaving 7 bases of the junction unmatched. CDR3 sequence (DNA): TGTGCCAGCAGCCTCAGGGGGAGGGATGGCTACACCTTC. This codes for CASSLRGRDGYTF.

J is TRBJ1-4 and V is TRBV2, with D uncertain. Germline loops: CDR1 SNHLY, CDR2 FYNNEI. This CDR3 contains 13 residues. With 4 bases removed from V and 5 bases from J, the gap between germline ends came to 8 bases. The CDR3 region is CASSASGNEKLFF. CDR3 in DNA: TGTGCCAGCAGTGCATCGGGGAATGAAAAACTGTTTTTT.

In its sample, this clonotype was seen many times. The rearrangement links TRBV6-5 to TRBJ2-2; D uncertain. Germline loops: CDR1 MNHEY, CDR2 SVGAGI. V shed 4 bases and J shed 1 base, with 10 bases lying between them. There are 15 residues in the CDR3. The DNA of the CDR3 is TGTGCCAGCAGTTCATACGAGCAGAACACCGGGGAGCTGTTTTTT. This sequence encodes CASSSYEQNTGELFF.

The CDR3 region has the DNA TGTGCCAGCAGCCTGCTGGGACAGGCAACCTACAATGAGCAGTTCTTC. Translation: CASSLLGQATYNEQFF. V gene TRBV6-1 combines with J gene TRBJ2-1; 8 positions match TRBD1. Germline assignment: CDR1 MNHNS and CDR2 SASEGT. The length of the CDR3 is 16 residues. J was trimmed by 2 bases and V by 6 bases; bases with no gene match: 9.

This clonotype was seen a handful of times. The V gene is TRBV7-2, the J gene TRBJ2-1; D is uncertain. Deletions cut 0 bases from V and 3 bases from J, with 6 bases between. This CDR3 contains 14 residues. Germline-derived CDR1 and CDR2 are SGHTA and FQGNSA. CDR3 sequence: CASSLARDYNEQFF. DNA for the CDR3: TGTGCCAGCAGCTTAGCCCGTGACTACAATGAGCAGTTCTTC.

The chain couples TRBV20-1 to TRBJ2-7, with TRBD2 as a possible D gene (5 bases). V lost 0 bases and J 7 bases, leaving 16 bases between the germline ends. There are 14 residues in the CDR3. Germline values: CDR1 DFQATT, CDR2 SNEGSKA (reference sequence). This CDR3 reads CSAREGAPAKEQYF. DNA of the CDR3: TGCAGTGCTAGAGAGGGAGCTCCGGCTAAAGAGCAGTACTTC.

This clonotype was picked up a small number of times. V is TRBV12-3 or TRBV12-4 and J is TRBJ2-1; D possibly uses TRBD1 or TRBD2 (5 bases each). The V end was cut by 6 bases, the J end by 0 bases, with 18 bases between. This CDR3 region has 17 residues. CDR3 amino acids: CASSQGASLSSYNEQFF. In DNA, the CDR3 is TGTGCCAGCAGCCAGGGAGCATCGCTAAGCTCCTACAATGAGCAGTTCTTC.

This clonotype was counted only a few times. The chain couples TRBV29-1 to TRBJ2-2; 9 nucleotides agree with TRBD2. The V segment lost 2 bases and the J segment 4 bases; nucleotides outside the gene matches: 5. CDR3 length: 15 residues. The germline V gene has CDR1 SQVTM and CDR2 ANQGSEA. The CDR3 bases are TGCAGCGTTGAACGGAGGCGGGGGGGCACCGGGGAGCTGTTTTTT. Protein: CSVERRRGGTGELFF.

This clonotype has just a few counts. The CDR3 loop is CASTLRSGTNEQFF. Written as DNA, the CDR3 is TGCGCCAGCACACTCCGAAGCGGGACCAATGAGCAGTTCTTC. The V call is TRBV5-1, the J call TRBJ2-1, with 7 bases that match TRBD2. Germline trimming cut 6 bases from V and 6 bases from J; bases unmatched to any gene: 9. CDR3 length equals 14 residues. The germline V gene has CDR1 SGHRS and CDR2 YFSETQ. Full variable domain (remainder filled in from reference TRBV5-1 and TRBJ2-1): KAGVTQTPRYLIKTRGQQVTLSCSPISGHRSVSWYQQTPGQGLQFLFEYFSETQRNKGNFPGRFSGRQFSNSRSEMNVSTLELGDSALYLCASTLRSGTNEQFFGPGTRLTVL.

The gene calls are TRBV6-1 and TRBJ1-1; no definite D call. Germline V gene sequence: CDR1 MNHNS, CDR2 SASEGT. The CDR3 runs 11 residues. Trimming pared 8 bases from V and 7 bases from J, leaving 11 bases between. The chain's CDR3 is CASRDLLEAFF. The CDR3, as DNA: TGTGCCAGCCGAGATCTCCTTGAAGCTTTCTTT.

This clonotype was seen ten or more times. The rearrangement links TRBV4-1 to TRBJ2-3; TRBD2 matches 9 bases. Germline-derived CDR1 and CDR2 are MGHRA and YSYEKL. This CDR3 has 16 amino acids. V shed 0 bases and J 4 bases; nucleotides not matched to a gene: 5. This CDR3 is CASSQDASGAADTQYF. CDR3 DNA: TGCGCCAGCAGCCAAGATGCTAGCGGGGCCGCAGATACGCAGTATTTT.